This T cell receptor beta chain was documented in a study of CD8 T cells in ankylosing spondylitis. In TCRdb, the 5' RACE reads were re-called with MiXCR into one record per CDR3 protein. The table records roughly 180,000 distinct CDR3 sequences, 13% of them present only once. This clonotype came up many times. Its specificity is unknown. Study-level points and caveats: Characteristic, it appeared, of ankylosing spondylitis blood was a TCR beta motif of roughly eight highly homologous variants.

This CDR3 is built from 15 residues. Trimming stripped 2 bases from V and 5 bases from J, with 13 bases between. Germline loops: CDR1 MNHEY, CDR2 SVGEGT. The rearrangement joins TRBV6-2 or TRBV6-3 to TRBJ2-1; tentative D call: TRBD1 (7 bases). Source material: blood, either unsorted or a sorted T cell fraction (not recorded which). This TCR was recovered from a female donor with ankylosing spondylitis or in good health (not recorded which). CDR3 sequence: CASSYAGQNNNEQFF. The CDR3 nucleotides read TGTGCCAGCAGTTACGCGGGACAGAATAACAATGAGCAGTTCTTC.